The sequence of this T cell receptor (beta chain) was determined in a study of cytomegalovirus exposure and HLA in healthy donors. Across the whole study: Approximately 170 million T cells yielded approximately 110 million unique TCR beta sequences in earlier analysis.

Regarding the study as a whole: It was 150 to 200 TCR beta chains that were listed as cytomegalovirus-associated.

This clone was counted a single time. Its antigen is as yet unknown. The PCR ran on 60 Vbeta and 13 Jbeta primers. Repertoires were generated with immunoSEQ multiplex PCR, while TCRdb's copy carries only in-frame clones and drops some. The sample shows under 200,000 clones, roughly 83% of them seen only once. CDR1 is SQVTM, CDR2 ANQGSEA, per germline. Trimming stripped 0 bases from V and 2 bases from J, with 15 bases between. CDR3 length equals 16 residues. Sequencing was carried out using PBMCs. The sequence derives from a man younger than 45 in good health and CMV-seronegative. V and J are TRBV29-1 and TRBJ2-3, with D perhaps TRBD2 (5 bases). CDR3 residues: CSVEDRGGYSTDTQYF. The CDR3 coding sequence is TGCAGCGTTGAAGATAGAGGCGGGTACTCCACAGATACGCAGTATTTT.